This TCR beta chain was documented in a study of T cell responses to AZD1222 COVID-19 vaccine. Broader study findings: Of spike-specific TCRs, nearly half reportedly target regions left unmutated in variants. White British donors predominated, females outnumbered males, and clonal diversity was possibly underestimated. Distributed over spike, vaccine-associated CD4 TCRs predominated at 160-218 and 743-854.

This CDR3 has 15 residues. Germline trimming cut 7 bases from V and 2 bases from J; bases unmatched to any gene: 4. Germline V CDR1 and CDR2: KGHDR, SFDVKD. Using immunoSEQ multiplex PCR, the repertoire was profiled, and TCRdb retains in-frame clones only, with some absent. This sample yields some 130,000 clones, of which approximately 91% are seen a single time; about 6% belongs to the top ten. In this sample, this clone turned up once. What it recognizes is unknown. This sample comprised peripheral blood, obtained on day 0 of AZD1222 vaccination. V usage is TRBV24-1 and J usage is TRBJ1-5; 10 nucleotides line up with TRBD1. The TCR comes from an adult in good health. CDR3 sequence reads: CATSWDRGGNQPQHF. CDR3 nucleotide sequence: TGTGCCACCAGCTGGGACAGGGGTGGCAATCAGCCCCAGCATTTT.